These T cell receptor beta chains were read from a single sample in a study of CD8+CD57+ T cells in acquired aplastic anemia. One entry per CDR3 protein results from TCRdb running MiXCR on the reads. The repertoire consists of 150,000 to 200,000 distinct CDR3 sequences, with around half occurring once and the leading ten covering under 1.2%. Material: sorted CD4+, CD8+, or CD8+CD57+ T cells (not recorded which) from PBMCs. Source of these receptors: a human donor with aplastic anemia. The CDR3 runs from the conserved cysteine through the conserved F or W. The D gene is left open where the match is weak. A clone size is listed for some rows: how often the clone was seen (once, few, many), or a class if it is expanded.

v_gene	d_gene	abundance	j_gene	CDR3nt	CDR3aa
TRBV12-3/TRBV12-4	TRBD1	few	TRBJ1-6	TGTGCCAGCAGTTTAAGTTCGACAGGGTTAAATTCACCCCTCCACTTT	CASSLSSTGLNSPLHF
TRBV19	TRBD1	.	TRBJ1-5	TGTGCCAGTAGTCCCCCCAGGGGGCGCGGAAATCAGCCCCAGCATTTT	CASSPPRGRGNQPQHF
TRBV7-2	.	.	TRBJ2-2	TGTGCCAGCAGCTTAGTGACGACCGGGGAGCTGTTTTTT	CASSLVTTGELFF
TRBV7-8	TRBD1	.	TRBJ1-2	TGTGCCAGCAGCTTAGATAGCGGACAGGGGGCTAACGGCTACACCTTC	CASSLDSGQGANGYTF
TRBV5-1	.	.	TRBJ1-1	TGCGCCAGCAGCTTCCAGCCGGAGGACACTGAAGCTTTCTTT	CASSFQPEDTEAFF
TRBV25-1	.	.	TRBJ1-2	TGTGCCAAACATCAAGGTAGGGCCTCCAATGGCTACACCTTC	CAKHQGRASNGYTF
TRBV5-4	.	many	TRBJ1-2	TGTGCCAGCAGCTGGTTTATCCACCCCGAGCGGTCGAACTATGGCTACACCTTC	CASSWFIHPERSNYGYTF
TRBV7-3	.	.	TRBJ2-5	TGTGCCAGCAGCTTAGGTGGGAGTCAGGAGACCCAGTACTTC	CASSLGGSQETQYF
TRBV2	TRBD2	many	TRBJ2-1	TGTGCCAGCAGTGAAACTAGCGGGGGGGCCGGTGAGCAGTTCTTC	CASSETSGGAGEQFF
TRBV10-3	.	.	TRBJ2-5	TGTGCCATCAGTGAGTCCAGGAGAGAGACCCAGTACTTC	CAISESRRETQYF
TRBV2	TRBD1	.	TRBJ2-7	TGTGCCAGTGAGACAGGGGTGGACTACTCCTACGAGCAGTACTTC	CASETGVDYSYEQYF
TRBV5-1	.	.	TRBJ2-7	TGCGCCAGCAGCTCGACCCGACAGGATGAGTACTTC	CASSSTRQDEYF
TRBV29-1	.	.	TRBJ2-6	TGCAGCGTGGTTCCTTTGGGGTCTGGGGCCAACGTCCTGACTTTC	CSVVPLGSGANVLTF
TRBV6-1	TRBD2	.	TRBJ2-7	TGTGCCAGCAGGTTAGCGGGGGAGCAGTACTTC	CASRLAGEQYF
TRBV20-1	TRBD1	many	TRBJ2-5	TGCAGTGCACCTCTCGGGACAGGGAGGGCAGAGACCCAGTACTTC	CSAPLGTGRAETQYF
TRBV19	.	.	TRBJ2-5	TGTGCCAGTAGTAGTACAGAACAAGAGACCCAGTACTTC	CASSSTEQETQYF
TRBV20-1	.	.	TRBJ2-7	TGCAGTGCTAGGGTTATGAGCGATTTCCCCTACGAGCAGTACTTC	CSARVMSDFPYEQYF
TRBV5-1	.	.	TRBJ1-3	TGCGCCAGCAGCTTGACAGGGCCCGGAAACACCATATATTTT	CASSLTGPGNTIYF
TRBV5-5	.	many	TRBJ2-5	TGTGCCAGCAGCTTGGCCCCAGGACTGGTGTACCAAGAGACCCAGTACTTC	CASSLAPGLVYQETQYF
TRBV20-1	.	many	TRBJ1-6	TGCAGTGCTAGAGATGGAGACCGAATACTATCCCTCCACTTT	CSARDGDRILSLHF
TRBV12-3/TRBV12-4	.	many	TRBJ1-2	TGTGCCAGCAGCCCAAGGGGAGGGATTGGTTATGGCTACACCTTC	CASSPRGGIGYGYTF
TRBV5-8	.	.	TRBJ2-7	TGTGCCAGTGCCCTACGGCAGGGTTACGAGCAGTACTTC	CASALRQGYEQYF
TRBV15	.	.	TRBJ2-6	TGTGCCACCAAGCCAGAGTCTGGGGCCAACGTCCTGACTTTC	CATKPESGANVLTF
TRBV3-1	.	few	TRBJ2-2	TGTGCCAGCAGCCCCCTTAAGGCATCCACTGCCGGGGAGCTGTTTTTT	CASSPLKASTAGELFF
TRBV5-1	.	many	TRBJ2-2	TGCGCCAGCAGAGCAGAGGACGGCCTAAACACCGGGGAGCTGTTTTTT	CASRAEDGLNTGELFF
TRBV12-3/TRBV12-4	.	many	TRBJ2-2	TGTGCCAGCAGTTTATCGGCCGGGGAGCTGTTTTTT	CASSLSAGELFF
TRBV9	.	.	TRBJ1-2	TGTGCCAGCAGGCCGTGTGGCTACACCTTC	CASRPCGYTF
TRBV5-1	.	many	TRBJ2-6	TGCGCCAGCAGCTTGGTCGCCGCCAGGTTGGGGGCCAACGTCCTGACTTTC	CASSLVAARLGANVLTF
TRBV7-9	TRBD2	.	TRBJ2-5	TGTGCCAGCATGACTAGCGGGGCTGAGACCCAGTACTTC	CASMTSGAETQYF
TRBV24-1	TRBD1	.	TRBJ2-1	TGTGCCACCAGTGATGCCGACAGGGACGGTTACAATGAGCAGTTCTTC	CATSDADRDGYNEQFF
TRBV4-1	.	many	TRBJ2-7	TGCGCCAGCAGCCAGAGGGGTCGCTCCTACGAGCAGTACTTC	CASSQRGRSYEQYF
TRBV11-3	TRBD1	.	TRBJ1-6	TGTGCCAGCCCCACGGACAGGGCTTATTCACCCCTCCACTTT	CASPTDRAYSPLHF
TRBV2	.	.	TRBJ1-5	TGTGCCAGCAGCTTAGATCTAACCAATCAGCCCCAGCATTTT	CASSLDLTNQPQHF
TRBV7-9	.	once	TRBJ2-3	TGTGCCAGCAGCTTTTCAGAGGGCACAGATACGCAGTATTTT	CASSFSEGTDTQYF
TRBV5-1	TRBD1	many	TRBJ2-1	TGCGCCAGCAGCATGGGACAGTTATACAATGAGCAGTTCTTC	CASSMGQLYNEQFF
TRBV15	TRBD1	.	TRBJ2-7	TGTGCCACCAGCAGGGGGACAGGGCGCGAGCAGTACTTC	CATSRGTGREQYF
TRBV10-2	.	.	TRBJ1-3	TGCGCCAGCCTTTCGTTCTCTGGAAACACCATATATTTT	CASLSFSGNTIYF
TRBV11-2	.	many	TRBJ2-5	TGTGCCAGCAGCTTAGATTGGGCGGGGGGACAGGGTTTCAGGATGGGGGAAGAGACCCAGTACTTC	CASSLDWAGGQGFRMGEETQYF
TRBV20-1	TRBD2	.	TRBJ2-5	TGCAGTGCTACCCCCGCGGGGGGGAGAGGAGAGACCCAGTACTTC	CSATPAGGRGETQYF
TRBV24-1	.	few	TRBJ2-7	TGTGCCACCAGGGACCGTGGGGGATACGAGCAGTACTTC	CATRDRGGYEQYF
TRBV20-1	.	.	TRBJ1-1	TGCAGTGCGTCGACCGTCATGAACACTGAAGCTTTCTTT	CSASTVMNTEAFF
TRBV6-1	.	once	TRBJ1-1	TGTACCAGCCACGGAGGGCGGTGGAACACTGAAGCTTTCTTT	CTSHGGRWNTEAFF
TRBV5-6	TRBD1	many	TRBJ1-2	TGTGCCAGCAGCTTGGTCAGGGGGCATGGCTACACCTTC	CASSLVRGHGYTF
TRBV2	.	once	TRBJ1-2	TGTGCCAGCAGCCTATCAGGGGATGGACCCTATGGCTACACCTTC	CASSLSGDGPYGYTF
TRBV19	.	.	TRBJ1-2	TGTGCCAGTAGTATGACAGTTAACTATGGCTACACCTTC	CASSMTVNYGYTF